This entry is about one T cell receptor beta chain. This clone was counted a single time. This clone's antigen is unknown. Per-base quality was not reported, and no clone a single base away is much larger than it. This entry comes from a study of cytomegalovirus exposure and HLA in healthy donors (dated by TCRdb to about 2017). Regarding the research as a whole: According to a later analysis, the roughly 120 validation repertoires were produced on the same platform as the 666 repertoires of the first cohort. The aim of the study was to test whether cataloging public T cell receptors could identify signatures of past pathogen exposure. In addition to the first cohort of 500 to 850 subjects, a separate validation cohort of approximately 110 different subjects was used. High-throughput TCR immunosequencing, statistical association of individual TCRs with disease status, and machine learning were combined to predict cytomegalovirus infection status. Overall results and qualifications from the work: In both the original and validation cohorts, the classifier was reported to diagnose cytomegalovirus status with high specificity and sensitivity. The authors suggested that the approach could potentially be generalized to other disease states and immunological phenotypes. Most TCR sequences were seen in very few donors, while some public TCRs were found in many individuals. Of the cluster scores, 94% were above 0 in a later analysis, which found that TCRs clustered in the first cohort also tended to co-occur in the approximately 120 validation repertoires. In vitro tests confirmed that a few of the cytomegalovirus-associated TCR beta chains recognize cytomegalovirus antigens. The validation cohort had no HLA typing available for a later analysis, so co-occurrence within that cohort was assessed over all 130 or so repertoires. The study listed 164 TCR beta chains as associated with cytomegalovirus.

Donors formed part of the validation cohort, which comprised fewer than 150 subjects and was distinct from the first cohort of under 850 subjects. Preparation of the library involved the immunoSEQ multiplex PCR assay. The study's processing was this. A statistical classification framework was developed to diagnose cytomegalovirus status using the catalog of TCR beta chain sequences. What TCRdb holds here is the immuneACCESS table cut down to in-frame rearrangements. Part of the clones is not present; checked against another copy, under half of the missing clones reflect an unresolved V gene, and the others are unexplained. The V and J calls and the clone size are those of that table, but D and trimming were determined from the DNA. The sample table contains about 140,000 clones; only one count was recorded for approximately 80% of them. The ten top clones hold roughly 30% of the sample. From the cysteine through the phenylalanine, the CDR3 covers 20 amino acids. The retained sequence is limited to the CDR3, 60 bases, with the frame set at the first base. Trimming leaves V shorter by 2 bases and J shorter by 1 base, with the junction holding 12 bases beyond the gene matches. Via the germline V gene (reference sequence), CDR1 is LNHDA and CDR2 SQIVND.

The sequence came from a young man in good health and CMV-seropositive. The sample comprised PBMCs. The rearranged segments are TRBV19 and TRBJ2-4, with 12 bases matching TRBD2. The DNA sequence follows: TGTGCCAGTAGTATATCCCCCGGGACTAGCGGGCATCTTGCCAAAAACATTCAGTACTTC. The translation is CASSISPGTSGHLAKNIQYF.